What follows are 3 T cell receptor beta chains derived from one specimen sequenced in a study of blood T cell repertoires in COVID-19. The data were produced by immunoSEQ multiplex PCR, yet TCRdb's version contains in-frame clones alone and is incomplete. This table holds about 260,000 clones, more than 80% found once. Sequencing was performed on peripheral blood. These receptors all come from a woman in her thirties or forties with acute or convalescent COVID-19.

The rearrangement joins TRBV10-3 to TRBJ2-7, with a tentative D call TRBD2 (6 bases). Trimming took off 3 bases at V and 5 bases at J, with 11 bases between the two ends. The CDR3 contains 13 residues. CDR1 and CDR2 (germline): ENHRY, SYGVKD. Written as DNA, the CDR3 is TGTGCCATCAGTGAAGTCCCGGGGGACGAGCAGTACGTC. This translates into CAISEVPGDEQYV.

The CDR3 protein is CAWRHSGTGYRQPQHF. In DNA form, the CDR3 reads TGTGCCTGGAGGCATTCCGGGACAGGGTACCGCCAGCCCCAGCATTTT. This chain links TRBV30 with TRBJ1-5, with 9 positions matching TRBD1. From germline, CDR1 is GTSNPN and CDR2 SVGIG (reference sequence). This CDR3 has 16 amino acids. The V segment lost 3 bases and the J segment 7 bases; nucleotides outside the gene matches: 13.

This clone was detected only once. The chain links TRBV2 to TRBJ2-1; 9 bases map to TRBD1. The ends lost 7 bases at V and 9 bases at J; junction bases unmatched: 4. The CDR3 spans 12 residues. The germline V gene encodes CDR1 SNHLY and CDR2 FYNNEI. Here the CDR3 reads CASTTGGFEQFF. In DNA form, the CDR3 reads TGTGCCAGCACGACAGGGGGGTTTGAGCAGTTCTTC.